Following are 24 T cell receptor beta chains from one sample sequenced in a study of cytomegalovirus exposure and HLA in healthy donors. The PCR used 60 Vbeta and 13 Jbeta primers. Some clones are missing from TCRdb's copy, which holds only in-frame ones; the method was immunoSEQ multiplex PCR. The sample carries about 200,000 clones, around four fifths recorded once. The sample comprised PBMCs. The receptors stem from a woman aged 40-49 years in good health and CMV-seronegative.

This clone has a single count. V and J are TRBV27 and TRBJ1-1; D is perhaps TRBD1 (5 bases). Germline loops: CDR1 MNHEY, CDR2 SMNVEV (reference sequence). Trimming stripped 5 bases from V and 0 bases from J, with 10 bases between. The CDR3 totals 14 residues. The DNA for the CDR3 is TGTGCCAGCAGTACGGGACTCTTGAACACTGAAGCTTTCTTT. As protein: CASSTGLLNTEAFF.

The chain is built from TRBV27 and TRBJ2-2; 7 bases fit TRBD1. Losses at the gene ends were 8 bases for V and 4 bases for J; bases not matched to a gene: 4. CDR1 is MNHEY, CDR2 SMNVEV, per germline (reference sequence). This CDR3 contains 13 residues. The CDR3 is CASQGVRTGELFF. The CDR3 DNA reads TGTGCCAGCCAGGGGGTCCGCACCGGGGAGCTGTTTTTT.

CDR3 DNA sequence: TGTGCCTGGAGTGTACGGGACAATGAGCAGTTCTTC. Its translation is CAWSVRDNEQFF. The chain couples TRBV30 to TRBJ2-1; D ambiguous. The germline CDR1 and CDR2 sequences are GTSNPN and SVGIG (reference sequence). Trimming took 0 bases from V and 5 from J, leaving 5 bases between them. CDR3 length: 12 residues.

As DNA, the CDR3 is TGTGCCTGGTCAGACCGGGACATAGACTACGAGCAGTACTTC. This gives the protein CAWSDRDIDYEQYF. The chain joins TRBV30 to TRBJ2-7, with D maybe TRBD1 (6 bases). Germline values: CDR1 GTSNPN, CDR2 SVGIG (reference sequence). CDR3 length: 14 amino acids. V was cut by 5 bases and J by 3 bases, with 17 bases left in between.

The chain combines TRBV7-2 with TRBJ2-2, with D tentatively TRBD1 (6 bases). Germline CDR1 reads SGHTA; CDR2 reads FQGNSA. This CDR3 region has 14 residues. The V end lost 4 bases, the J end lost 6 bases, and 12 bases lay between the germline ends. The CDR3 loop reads CASSWGGGSGELFF. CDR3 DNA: TGTGCCAGCAGCTGGGGTGGGGGCTCCGGGGAGCTGTTTTTT.

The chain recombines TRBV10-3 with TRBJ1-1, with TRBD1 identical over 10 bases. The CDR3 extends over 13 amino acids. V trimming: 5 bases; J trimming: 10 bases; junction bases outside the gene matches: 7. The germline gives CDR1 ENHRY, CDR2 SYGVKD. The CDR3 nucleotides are TGTGCCATCAGTCGGGGACAGGGGTCCGGAGCTTTCTTT. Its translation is CAISRGQGSGAFF.

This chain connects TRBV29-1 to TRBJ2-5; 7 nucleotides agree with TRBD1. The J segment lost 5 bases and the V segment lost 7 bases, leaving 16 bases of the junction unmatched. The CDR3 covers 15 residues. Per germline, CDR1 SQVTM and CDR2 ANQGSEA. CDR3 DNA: TGCAGCGGAGGGGGCCGGCGCCCCGAGGGGGAGACCCAGTACTTC. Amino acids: CSGGGRRPEGETQYF.

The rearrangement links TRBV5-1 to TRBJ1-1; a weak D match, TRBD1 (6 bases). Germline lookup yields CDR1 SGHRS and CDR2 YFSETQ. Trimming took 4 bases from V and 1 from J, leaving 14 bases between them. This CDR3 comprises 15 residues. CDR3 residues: CASSLLGHENTEAFF. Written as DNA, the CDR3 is TGCGCCAGCAGCCTGCTGGGACACGAGAACACTGAAGCTTTCTTT.

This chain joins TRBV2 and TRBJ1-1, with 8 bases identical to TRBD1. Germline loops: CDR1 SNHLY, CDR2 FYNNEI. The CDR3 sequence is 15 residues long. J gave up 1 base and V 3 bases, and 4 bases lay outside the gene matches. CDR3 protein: CASSDRGRGNTEAFF. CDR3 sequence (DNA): TGTGCCAGCAGTGACAGGGGGCGAGGGAACACTGAAGCTTTCTTT.

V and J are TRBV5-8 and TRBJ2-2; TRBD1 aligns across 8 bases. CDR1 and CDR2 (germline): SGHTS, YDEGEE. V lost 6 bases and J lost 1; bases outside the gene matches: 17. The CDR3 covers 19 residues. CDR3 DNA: TGTGCCAGCACCATACAGGGGGTCCGAACGATTCAGAACACCGGGGAGCTGTTTTTT. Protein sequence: CASTIQGVRTIQNTGELFF.

The CDR3, as DNA: TGTGCCAGCAGCACTCGACAGGGGGCTCCCTACGAGCAGTACTTC. Its protein product is CASSTRQGAPYEQYF. The chain recombines TRBV11-2 with TRBJ2-7; 10 bases line up with TRBD1. The trim removed 5 bases at V and 2 bases at J, leaving 6 bases unmatched. This CDR3 is built from 15 residues. The V gene's germline CDR1 is SGHAT and CDR2 FQNNGV.

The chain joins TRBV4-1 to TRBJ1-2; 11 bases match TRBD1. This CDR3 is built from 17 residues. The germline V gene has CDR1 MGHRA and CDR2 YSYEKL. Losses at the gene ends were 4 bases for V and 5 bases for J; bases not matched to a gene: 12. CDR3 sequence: CASSPQPGQGVGYGYTF. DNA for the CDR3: TGCGCCAGCAGCCCCCAACCGGGACAGGGGGTAGGGTATGGCTACACCTTC.

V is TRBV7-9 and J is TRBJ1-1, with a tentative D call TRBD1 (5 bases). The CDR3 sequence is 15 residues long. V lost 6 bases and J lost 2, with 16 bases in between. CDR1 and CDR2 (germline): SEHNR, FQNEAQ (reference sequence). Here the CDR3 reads CASRRRGGVNTEAFF. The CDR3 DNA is TGTGCCAGCAGACGTCGGGGGGGTGTTAACACTGAAGCTTTCTTT.

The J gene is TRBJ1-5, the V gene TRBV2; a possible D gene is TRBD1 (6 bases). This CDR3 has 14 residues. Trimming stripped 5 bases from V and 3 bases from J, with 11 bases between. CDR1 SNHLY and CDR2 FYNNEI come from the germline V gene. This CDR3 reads CASSPQGYNQPQHF. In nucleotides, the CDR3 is TGTGCCAGCAGTCCACAGGGATACAATCAGCCCCAGCATTTT.

The chain's CDR3 is CASSGTSGKSHPLEQYF. As DNA, the CDR3 is TGTGCCAGCAGCGGGACTAGCGGGAAATCGCATCCCCTCGAGCAGTACTTC. The V call is TRBV7-4, the J call TRBJ2-5; 13 bases align to TRBD2. The J call may be in error: the DNA end matches TRBJ2-7 better. The CDR3 runs 17 residues. In germline, CDR1 is SGHVT, CDR2 SQSDAQ.

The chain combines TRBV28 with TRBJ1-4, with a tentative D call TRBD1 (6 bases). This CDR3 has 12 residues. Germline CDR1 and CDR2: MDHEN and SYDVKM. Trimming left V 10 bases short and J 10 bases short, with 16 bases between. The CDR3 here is CATRGESGKLFF. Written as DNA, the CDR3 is TGTGCCACCAGGGGTGAATCGGGAAAACTGTTTTTT.

CDR3 nucleotides: TGTGCCAGCTCAAAGACAGGGCGTCAGAACACCGGGGAGCTGTTTTTT. As protein: CASSKTGRQNTGELFF. This chain joins TRBV18 and TRBJ2-2, with TRBD1 matching 7 bases. Germline CDR1 and CDR2: KGHSH and LQKENI. This CDR3 region has 16 residues. Losses at the gene ends were 5 bases for V and 1 base for J; bases not matched to a gene: 7.

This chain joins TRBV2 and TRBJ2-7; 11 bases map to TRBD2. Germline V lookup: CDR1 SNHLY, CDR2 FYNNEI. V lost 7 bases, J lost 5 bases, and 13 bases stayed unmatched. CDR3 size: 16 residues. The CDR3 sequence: CASILTSGKRMDEQYF. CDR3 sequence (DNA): TGTGCCAGCATTTTGACTAGCGGGAAACGTATGGACGAGCAGTACTTC. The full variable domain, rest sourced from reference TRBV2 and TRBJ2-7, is EPEVTQTPSHQVTQMGQEVILRCVPISNHLYFYWYRQILGQKVEFLVSFYNNEISEKSEIFDDQFSVERPDGSNFTLKIRSTKLEDSAMYFCASILTSGKRMDEQYFGPGTRLTVT.

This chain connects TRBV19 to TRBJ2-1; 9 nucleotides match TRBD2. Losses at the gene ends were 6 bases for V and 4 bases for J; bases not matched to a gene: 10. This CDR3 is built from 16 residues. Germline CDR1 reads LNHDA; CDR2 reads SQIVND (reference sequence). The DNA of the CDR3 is TGTGCCAGTAGGCTTCGACTAGCGGACGATTACAATGAGCAGTTCTTC. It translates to CASRLRLADDYNEQFF.

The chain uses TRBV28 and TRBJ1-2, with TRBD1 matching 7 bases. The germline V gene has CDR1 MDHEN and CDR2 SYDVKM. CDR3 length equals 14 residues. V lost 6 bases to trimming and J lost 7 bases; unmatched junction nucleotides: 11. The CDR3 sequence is CASRIFDRVRGYTF. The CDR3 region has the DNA TGTGCCAGCAGAATTTTCGACAGGGTTCGTGGCTACACCTTC.

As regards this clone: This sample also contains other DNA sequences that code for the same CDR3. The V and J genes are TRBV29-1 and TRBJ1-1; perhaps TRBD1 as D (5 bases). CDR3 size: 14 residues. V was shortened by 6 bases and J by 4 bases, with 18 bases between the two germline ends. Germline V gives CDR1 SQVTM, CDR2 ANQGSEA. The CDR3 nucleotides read TGCAGCGTCACTCGTGGGACGGGGGGCACTGAAGCTTTCTTT. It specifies CSVTRGTGGTEAFF.

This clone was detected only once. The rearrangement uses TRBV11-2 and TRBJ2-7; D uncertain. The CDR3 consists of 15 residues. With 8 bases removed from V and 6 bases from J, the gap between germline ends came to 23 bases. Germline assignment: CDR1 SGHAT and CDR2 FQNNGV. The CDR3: CASALSQVSATEQYF. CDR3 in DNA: TGTGCCAGCGCCCTTTCCCAGGTCTCTGCTACCGAGCAGTACTTC. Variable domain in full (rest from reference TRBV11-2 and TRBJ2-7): EAGVAQSPRYKIIEKRQSVAFWCNPISGHATLYWYQQILGQGPKLLIQFQNNGVVDDSQLPKDRFSAERLKGVDSTLKIQPAKLEDSAVYLCASALSQVSATEQYFGPGTRLTVT.

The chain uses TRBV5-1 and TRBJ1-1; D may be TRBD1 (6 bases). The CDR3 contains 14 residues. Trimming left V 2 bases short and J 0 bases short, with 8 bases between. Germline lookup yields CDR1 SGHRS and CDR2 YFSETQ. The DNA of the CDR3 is TGCGCCAGCAGCTTTGGACAGCTGAACACTGAAGCTTTCTTT. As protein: CASSFGQLNTEAFF.

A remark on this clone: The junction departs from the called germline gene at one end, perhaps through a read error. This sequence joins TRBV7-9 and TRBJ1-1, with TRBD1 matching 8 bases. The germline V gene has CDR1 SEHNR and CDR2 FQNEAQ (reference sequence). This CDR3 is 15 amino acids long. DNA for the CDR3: TGTGCCAGCAGCATAGCACAGGGGGGGAACACTGAAGCTTTCTTT. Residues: CASSIAQGGNTEAFF.